A selection of T cell receptor beta chains follows, all from one sample in a study of blood T cell repertoires in COVID-19. Method: immunoSEQ multiplex PCR; TCRdb's copy keeps in-frame clones and lacks some. Of roughly 250,000 clones in the sample, around 90% are singletons; the top ten hold roughly 0.79%. Material: peripheral blood. All receptors come from a man under 40 with COVID-19, enrolled during active disease. CDR3s include the opening cysteine and the closing phenylalanine or tryptophan. A D gene is named only where the DNA matches it firmly. The size field is filled for only some rows; it gives once, few, many or a size class.

.,TRBJ2-6,.,TRBV6-2/TRBV6-3,CASSYMQGKSISGANVLTF,TGTGCCAGCAGTTATATGCAGGGCAAAAGTATCTCTGGGGCCAACGTCCTGACTTTC
.,TRBJ1-5,.,TRBV12-3/TRBV12-4,CASSLSENQPQHF,TGTGCCAGCAGTTTATCCGAGAATCAGCCCCAGCATTTT
.,TRBJ1-3,TRBD1,TRBV5-1,CASSSQGTAGNTIYF,TGCGCCAGCAGCTCACAGGGGACGGCTGGAAACACCATATATTTT
.,TRBJ1-3,.,TRBV10-2,CASSSGSSGNTIYF,TGCGCCAGCAGTAGCGGCAGCTCTGGAAACACCATATATTTT
.,TRBJ2-5,.,TRBV2,CASSEPPQYF,TGTGCCAGCAGTGAACCCCCCCAATACTTC
.,TRBJ1-4,TRBD1,TRBV18,CASSPGTGREKLFF,TGTGCCAGCTCACCCGGGACAGGGCGCGAAAAACTGTTTTTT
once,TRBJ1-5,.,TRBV10-3,CATQLGRGSNQPQHF,TGTGCCACCCAACTCGGCAGGGGAAGCAATCAGCCCCAGCATTTT
.,TRBJ1-1,.,TRBV7-2,CASSSRFAGQQSAFF,TGTGCCAGCAGCTCCAGATTTGCGGGCCAACAAAGCGCTTTCTTT
once,TRBJ2-7,.,TRBV2,CASKGQSSSYEQYF,TGTGCCAGCAAAGGACAGTCAAGCTCCTACGAGCAGTACTTC
.,TRBJ2-3,.,TRBV5-4,CASSLSGSTDTQYF,TGTGCCAGCAGCTTGTCAGGGTCGACAGATACGCAGTATTTT
.,TRBJ1-2,TRBD1,TRBV11-2,CASSLLQGAAGYTF,TGTGCCAGCAGCTTACTCCAGGGGGCGGCTGGCTACACCTTC
once,TRBJ2-2,TRBD2,TRBV3-1/TRBV3-2,CASSRTSGGAGELFF,TGTGCCAGCAGCCGGACTAGCGGGGGGGCCGGGGAGCTGTTTTTT
.,TRBJ2-7,.,TRBV28,CASSGSGVVYEQYF,TGTGCCAGCAGTGGATCAGGGGTAGTCTACGAGCAGTACTTC
.,TRBJ1-3,TRBD1,TRBV5-6,CASSHGTGMIGSGNTIYF,TGTGCCAGCAGCCACGGGACAGGGATGATTGGCTCTGGAAACACCATATATTTT
.,TRBJ2-1,TRBD1,TRBV5-1,CASSYQDRAHEQFF,TGCGCCAGCAGTTACCAGGACAGGGCACATGAGCAGTTCTTC
.,TRBJ1-5,.,TRBV3-1/TRBV3-2,CASRRKEGQPQHF,TGTGCCAGCAGGCGGAAAGAGGGCCAGCCCCAGCATTTT
.,TRBJ1-1,TRBD1,TRBV5-1,CASSGQDTEAFF,TGCGCCAGCAGCGGACAGGACACTGAAGCTTTCTTT
.,TRBJ1-2,.,TRBV18,CASSPSQQGPLYGYTF,TGTGCCAGCTCACCAAGTCAACAGGGCCCGCTCTATGGCTACACCTTC
.,TRBJ2-2,.,TRBV7-7,CASSSLSGPNTGELFF,TGTGCCAGCAGCTCCCTTAGCGGCCCGAACACCGGGGAGCTGTTTTTT
.,TRBJ1-1,TRBD1,TRBV19,CASSNPWDRGTEAFF,TGTGCCAGTAGTAACCCCTGGGACAGGGGGACTGAAGCTTTCTTT
.,TRBJ2-7,.,TRBV20-1,CSAKGGHEQYF,TGCAGTGCTAAAGGCGGCCACGAGCAGTACTTC
.,TRBJ1-5,.,TRBV19,CASARDAGQPQHF,TGTGCCAGCGCCAGGGACGCGGGGCAGCCCCAGCATTTT
.,TRBJ2-5,.,TRBV9,CASSVEASWETQYF,TGTGCCAGCAGCGTAGAGGCTAGTTGGGAGACCCAGTACTTC
.,TRBJ2-7,.,TRBV4-1,CASSQVRVQEQYF,TGCGCCAGCAGCCAAGTGCGGGTACAAGAGCAGTACTTC
once,TRBJ1-2,.,TRBV30,CAWSVGHRSTF,TGTGCCTGGAGTGTGGGGCACCGGTCCACCTTC